These 27 T cell receptor beta chains were sequenced from one sample in a study of blood T cell repertoires in COVID-19. Clones were read by immunoSEQ multiplex PCR, and TCRdb kept only the in-frame ones, dropping some. The sample carries roughly 250,000 clones, roughly 86% recorded once. The sample consisted of PBMCs or T cells enriched from blood (not recorded which). These receptors were obtained from a woman aged 40 to 50 with acute COVID-19.

The chain links TRBV11-1 to TRBJ1-2; the D is unclear. Trimming took off 2 bases at V and 4 bases at J, with 8 bases between the two ends. Germline V gives CDR1 SGHAT, CDR2 FQDESV (reference sequence). This CDR3 has 13 amino acids. CDR3: CASSLRSRYGYTF. Written as DNA, the CDR3 is TGTGCCAGCAGCTTACGGTCGCGCTATGGCTACACCTTC.

The J gene is TRBJ2-7, the V gene TRBV19; 9 bases align to TRBD2. Germline values: CDR1 LNHDA, CDR2 SQIVND (reference sequence). V gave up 3 bases and J gave up 6 bases; unmatched junction bases: 12. There are 16 residues in the CDR3. This CDR3 is CASSIIGLAGRSEQYF. The DNA for the CDR3 is TGTGCCAGTAGTATTATTGGTCTAGCGGGAAGAAGCGAGCAGTACTTC.

CDR3 sequence reads: CASSSAGATDTQYF. DNA of the CDR3: TGTGCCAGCAGCTCGGCGGGAGCCACAGATACGCAGTATTTT. The chain combines TRBV7-6 with TRBJ2-3; 7 bases align to TRBD2. Unmatched junction bases numbered 3, after V lost 4 bases and J lost 2 bases. The CDR3 has 14 amino acids. The V gene's germline CDR1 is SGHVS and CDR2 FNYEAQ. Full variable domain (rest looked up from reference TRBV7-6 and TRBJ2-3): GAGVSQSPRYKVTKRGQDVALRCDPISGHVSLYWYRQALGQGPEFLTYFNYEAQQDKSGLPNDRFSAERPEGSISTLTIQRTEQRDSAMYRCASSSAGATDTQYFGPGTRLTVL.

This rearrangement joins TRBV6-5 to TRBJ2-7, with 8 bases fitting TRBD2. The CDR3 runs to 15 residues. Unmatched junction bases numbered 10, after V lost 2 bases and J lost 7 bases. Germline V gives CDR1 MNHEY, CDR2 SVGAGI. This CDR3 reads CASSYVPGGPGEQYF. The CDR3 bases are TGTGCCAGCAGTTACGTCCCGGGAGGGCCGGGGGAGCAGTACTTC.

This clone was observed a few times. The chain joins TRBV5-1 to TRBJ2-1; D gene unclear. The germline CDR1 and CDR2 sequences are SGHRS and YFSETQ. V lost 5 bases and J 9 bases, leaving 3 bases between the germline ends. The CDR3 is 9 residues long. Written as DNA, the CDR3 is TGCGCCAGCAGGGCTGAGCAGTTCTTC. Its protein is CASRAEQFF.

V gene TRBV24-1 combines with J gene TRBJ2-1, with 11 bases that match TRBD2. Losses at the gene ends were 4 bases for V and 2 bases for J; bases not matched to a gene: 9. Germline assignment: CDR1 KGHDR and CDR2 SFDVKD. The CDR3 is 18 amino acids. The CDR3 DNA follows: TGTGCCACCAGTGACCGGGGCGGGACTAGCGGAACCTACAATGAGCAGTTCTTC. This encodes CATSDRGGTSGTYNEQFF.

Note on this clone: This may be a read error, as it is one base from a much larger clone. The V and J genes are TRBV9 and TRBJ2-2; D is uncertain. Germline-derived CDR1 and CDR2 are SGDLS and YYNGEE. Trimming removed 4 bases from V and 2 bases from J, with 3 bases in between. The CDR3 is made up of 12 amino acids. The CDR3, as DNA: TGTGCCAGCAGCCTAAACACCGGGGAGCTGTTTTTT. It specifies CASSLNTGELFF.

This rearrangement joins TRBV5-8 to TRBJ2-7; D is possibly TRBD1 (5 bases). The CDR3 has 15 amino acids. The germline gives CDR1 SGHTS, CDR2 YDEGEE. Trimming cost V 4 bases and J 2 bases, with 16 bases left between them. In DNA, the CDR3 is TGTGCCAGCAGCCTGGGGCCGGGTTTGACCTACGAGCAGTACTTC. This translates into CASSLGPGLTYEQYF.

V gene TRBV5-8 combines with J gene TRBJ2-1, with 7 bases matching TRBD1. Germline V gene sequence: CDR1 SGHTS, CDR2 YDEGEE. The CDR3 covers 10 residues. V lost 1 base and J lost 15; bases outside the gene matches: 1. For the CDR3, the DNA is TGTGCCAGCAGCTTGACAGGGGCGTTCTTC. This codes for CASSLTGAFF.

The chain carries TRBV7-2 and TRBJ2-2; 9 bases are a match to TRBD2. After removal of 5 bases from V and 4 bases from J, the junction contained 8 bases not matched to a gene. CDR1 is SGHTA and CDR2 is FQGNSA in the germline V gene. This CDR3 is 16 amino acids long. The CDR3 DNA reads TGTGCCAGCAGCCGGATTAGCGGGAGAACCACCGGGGAGCTGTTTTTT. It is translated as CASSRISGRTTGELFF. Supplemented by reference TRBV7-2 and TRBJ2-2, the full variable domain reads GAGVSQSPSNKVTEKGKDVELRCDPISGHTALYWYRQSLGQGLEFLIYFQGNSAPDKSGLPSDRFSAERTGGSVSTLTIQRTQQEDSAVYLCASSRISGRTTGELFFGEGSRLTVL.

V is TRBV19 and J is TRBJ1-1; 7 bases are a match to TRBD1. The CDR3 is made up of 17 amino acids. The junction had 13 bases not matched to a gene; V was cut back by 4 bases and J by 2 bases. Germline lookup yields CDR1 LNHDA and CDR2 SQIVND (reference sequence). The CDR3 DNA follows: TGTGCCAGTAGTACCCGGACAGGACCCCTGCTTAACACTGAAGCTTTCTTT. Amino acid sequence: CASSTRTGPLLNTEAFF. Together with reference TRBV19 and TRBJ1-1, the CDR3 gives the full variable domain: DGGITQSPKYLFRKEGQNVTLSCEQNLNHDAMYWYRQDPGQGLRLIYYSQIVNDFQKGDIAEGYSVSREKKESFPLTVTSAQKNPTAFYLCASSTRTGPLLNTEAFFGQGTRLTVV.

The count of this clone is one. J is TRBJ2-7 and V is TRBV24-1, with TRBD1 as a possible D gene (5 bases). CDR1 and CDR2 (germline): KGHDR, SFDVKD. Trimming took 5 bases from V and 4 from J, leaving 11 bases between them. The CDR3 contains 13 residues. CDR3 bases: TGTGCCACCAGTGCGGCAGGGAAGTACGAGCAGTACTTC. Protein sequence: CATSAAGKYEQYF.

The V gene is TRBV12-3 or TRBV12-4, the J gene TRBJ2-7; no reliable D call. This CDR3 has 11 amino acids. V was clipped by 2 bases and J by 6 bases, with 5 bases between them. The CDR3 reads CASSLNLEQYF. The DNA for the CDR3 is TGTGCCAGCAGTTTAAATCTCGAGCAGTACTTC.

The chain uses TRBV21-1 and TRBJ2-3; the table assigns TRBD2, which was not confirmed against the DNA. TRBV21-1 is noted as a pseudogene. This CDR3 comprises 15 residues. The CDR3 DNA reads TGTGCCAGCAGCAAGTATAGCGGGAGTACAGATACGCAGTATTTT. This encodes CASSKYSGSTDTQYF.

The chain combines TRBV24-1 with TRBJ2-3; 12 bases map to TRBD1. The V gene end was trimmed by 4 bases and the J gene end by 5 bases; junction bases not matched to a gene: 9. The CDR3 totals 17 residues. In germline, CDR1 is KGHDR, CDR2 SFDVKD. CDR3: CATSESGTGGLKDTQYF. The CDR3 nucleotides are TGTGCCACCAGTGAATCCGGGACAGGGGGCCTGAAAGATACGCAGTATTTT.

This rearrangement joins TRBV19 to TRBJ2-7, with 9 bases that match TRBD2. The CDR3 extends over 20 amino acids. The V gene's germline CDR1 is LNHDA and CDR2 SQIVND (reference sequence). V shed 3 bases, J shed 0 bases, and the junction held 18 bases outside the gene matches. The CDR3 coding sequence is TGTGCCAGTAGTATCCGGGCTAGCGGGGCCTTAAACCCAAGCTCCTACGAGCAGTACTTC. Translation gives CASSIRASGALNPSSYEQYF.

The chain recombines TRBV19 with TRBJ2-5; 7 bases line up with TRBD2. The V and J ends lost 5 bases and 2 bases, in that order; junction bases with no gene match: 8. The CDR3 spans 15 residues. Germline loops: CDR1 LNHDA, CDR2 SQIVND (reference sequence). The CDR3: CASSGGRILQETQYF. CDR3 coding DNA: TGTGCCAGTAGTGGCGGGAGAATTTTGCAAGAGACCCAGTACTTC. The full variable domain, completed using reference TRBV19 and TRBJ2-5, is DGGITQSPKYLFRKEGQNVTLSCEQNLNHDAMYWYRQDPGQGLRLIYYSQIVNDFQKGDIAEGYSVSREKKESFPLTVTSAQKNPTAFYLCASSGGRILQETQYFGPGTRLLVL.

The DNA of the CDR3 is TGTGCCAGCAGTCTCTCACTGAATACCTACGAGCAGTACTTC. This gives the protein CASSLSLNTYEQYF. This chain joins TRBV27 and TRBJ2-7, with D uncertain. Trimming cost V 5 bases and J 2 bases, with 13 bases left between them. The CDR3 loop spans 14 amino acids. Germline V CDR1 and CDR2: MNHEY, SMNVEV (reference sequence).

This chain joins TRBV5-1 and TRBJ2-1; 10 bases align to TRBD2. CDR1 is SGHRS, CDR2 YFSETQ, per germline. Trimming took 3 bases from V and 5 from J; bases not matched to a gene: 2. This CDR3 has 14 amino acids. CDR3 DNA sequence: TGCGCCAGCAGCTCTAGCGGGAGCCACAATGAGCAGTTCTTC. As protein: CASSSSGSHNEQFF.

The chain has TRBV3-1 (or the pseudogene TRBV3-2) and TRBJ1-2; possibly TRBD1 for D (5 bases). The germline V gene has CDR1 LGHDT and CDR2 YNNKEL (reference sequence). The CDR3 length is 15 residues. Trimming pared 0 bases from V and 2 bases from J, leaving 10 bases between. The CDR3 DNA sequence: TGTGCCAGCAGCCAAGAGGGGGGGAGGAACTATGGCTACACCTTC. As protein: CASSQEGGRNYGYTF.

The chain combines TRBV27 with TRBJ2-2; tentative D call: TRBD1 (6 bases). Germline V gene sequence: CDR1 MNHEY, CDR2 SMNVEV (reference sequence). With 8 bases removed from V and 0 bases from J, the gap between germline ends came to 13 bases. CDR3 length: 15 residues. Written as DNA, the CDR3 is TGTGCCAGCTGTCAGGGGCTACCGAACACCGGGGAGCTGTTTTTT. Its protein is CASCQGLPNTGELFF.

This sequence joins TRBV25-1 and TRBJ1-1, with TRBD1 matching 10 bases. The length of the CDR3 is 15 residues. From germline, CDR1 is MGHDK and CDR2 SYGVNS. Unmatched junction bases numbered 4, after V lost 1 base and J lost 5 bases. In DNA, the CDR3 is TGTGCCAGCAGTGAATTGGACAGGGGGGTTACTGAAGCTTTCTTT. Its protein product is CASSELDRGVTEAFF.

This chain joins TRBV5-1 and TRBJ1-4, with 7 bases that match TRBD1. The CDR3 is made up of 14 amino acids. Looked up from germline, CDR1 is SGHRS and CDR2 is YFSETQ. V trimming: 3 bases; J trimming: 7 bases; junction bases outside the gene matches: 6. CDR3 in amino acids: CASSSGQVGEKLFF. The CDR3 DNA sequence: TGCGCCAGCAGCTCAGGACAGGTCGGTGAAAAACTGTTTTTT. The complete variable domain, with remaining parts taken from reference TRBV5-1 and TRBJ1-4, reads KAGVTQTPRYLIKTRGQQVTLSCSPISGHRSVSWYQQTPGQGLQFLFEYFSETQRNKGNFPGRFSGRQFSNSRSEMNVSTLELGDSALYLCASSSGQVGEKLFFGSGTQLSVL.

This chain connects TRBV15 to TRBJ2-2, with a weak D call TRBD1 (5 bases). The CDR3 totals 13 residues. The germline CDR1 and CDR2 sequences are LNHNV and YYDKDF (reference sequence). Trimming took off 4 bases at V and 5 bases at J, with 8 bases between the two ends. The CDR3 region has the DNA TGTGCCACCAGCACCGCAGGGACCGGGGAGCTGTTTTTT. This sequence encodes CATSTAGTGELFF.

The chain joins TRBV7-9 to TRBJ1-4; TRBD1 is a possible D gene (6 bases). The CDR3 length is 14 residues. With 10 bases removed from V and 5 bases from J, the gap between germline ends came to 17 bases. Germline-derived CDR1 and CDR2 are SEHNR and FQNEAQ (reference sequence). Written as DNA, the CDR3 is TGTGCCACCACTCGGGACACCGTCAATGAAAAACTGTTTTTT. This gives the protein CATTRDTVNEKLFF.

The chain recombines TRBV7-2 with TRBJ2-2; 7 nucleotides agree with TRBD2. V lost 5 bases to trimming and J lost 7 bases; unmatched junction nucleotides: 7. Germline CDR1 reads SGHTA; CDR2 reads FQGNSA. This CDR3 is 14 amino acids long. The CDR3 loop reads CASSRTREVGELFF. In DNA form, the CDR3 reads TGTGCCAGCAGCAGGACTAGAGAGGTCGGGGAGCTGTTTTTT.

CDR3 residues: CASSISLGRVEPQHF. In nucleotides, the CDR3 is TGTGCCAGCAGTATTAGCTTGGGCAGGGTGGAGCCCCAGCATTTT. The chain combines TRBV28 with TRBJ1-5; perhaps TRBD1 as D (5 bases). Trimming removed 5 bases from V and 8 bases from J, with 19 bases in between. Germline values: CDR1 MDHEN, CDR2 SYDVKM. CDR3 size: 15 residues.